This TCR beta chain was sequenced for a study of control samples from healthy donors and cancer patients. Libraries were prepared by immunoSEQ multiplex PCR; TCRdb keeps only in-frame clonotypes and omits some of them. There are some 89,000 clones in the sample; about 83% occur only once, and approximately 2.1% lies in the top ten. In this sample, this clone turned up a few times. Trimming left V 2 bases short and J 3 bases short, with 19 bases between. From germline, CDR1 is SEHNR and CDR2 FQNEAQ (reference sequence). The CDR3 contains 18 residues. Sequencing was carried out using blood. The V and J genes are TRBV7-9 and TRBJ2-2; D uncertain. The clonotype was recovered from a woman aged 40 to 50 in good health. CDR3 nucleotides: TGTGCCAGCAGCTTACTTGTCAGTTTTCGGCCCCACACCGGGGAGCTGTTTTTT. It encodes CASSLLVSFRPHTGELFF.